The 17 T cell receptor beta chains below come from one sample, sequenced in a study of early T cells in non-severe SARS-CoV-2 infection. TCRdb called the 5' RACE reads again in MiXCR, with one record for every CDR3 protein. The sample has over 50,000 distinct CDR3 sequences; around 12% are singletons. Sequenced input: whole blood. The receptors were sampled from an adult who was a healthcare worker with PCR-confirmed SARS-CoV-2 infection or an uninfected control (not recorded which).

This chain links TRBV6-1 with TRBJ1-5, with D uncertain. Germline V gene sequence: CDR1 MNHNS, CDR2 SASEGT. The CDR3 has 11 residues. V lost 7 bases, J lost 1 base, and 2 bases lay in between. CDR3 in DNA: TGTGCCAGCAACAGCAATCAGCCCCAGCATTTT. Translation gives CASNSNQPQHF.

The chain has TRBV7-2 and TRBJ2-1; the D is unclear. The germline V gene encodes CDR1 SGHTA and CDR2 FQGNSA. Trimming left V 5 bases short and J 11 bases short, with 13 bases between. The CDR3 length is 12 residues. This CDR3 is CASSGSVTQQFF. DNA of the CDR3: TGTGCCAGCAGCGGATCCGTTACACAGCAGTTCTTC.

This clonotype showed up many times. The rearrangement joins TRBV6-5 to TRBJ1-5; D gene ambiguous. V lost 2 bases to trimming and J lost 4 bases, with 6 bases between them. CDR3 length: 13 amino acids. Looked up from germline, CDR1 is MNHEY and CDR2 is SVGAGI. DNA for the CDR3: TGTGCCAGCAGTTACCCCAATAATCAGCCCCAGCATTTT. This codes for CASSYPNNQPQHF.

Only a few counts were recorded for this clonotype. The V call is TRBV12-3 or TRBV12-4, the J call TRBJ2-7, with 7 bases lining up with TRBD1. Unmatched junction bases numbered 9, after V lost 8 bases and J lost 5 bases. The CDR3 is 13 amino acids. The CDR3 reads CASGVQGVNEQYF. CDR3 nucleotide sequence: TGTGCCAGCGGTGTTCAGGGGGTGAACGAGCAGTACTTC.

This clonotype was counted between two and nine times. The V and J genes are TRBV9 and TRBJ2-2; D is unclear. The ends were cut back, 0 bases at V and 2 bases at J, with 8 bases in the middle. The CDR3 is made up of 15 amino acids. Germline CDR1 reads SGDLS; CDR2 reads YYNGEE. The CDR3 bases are TGTGCCAGCAGCGTAGTCGGCAGCAACACCGGGGAGCTGTTTTTT. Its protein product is CASSVVGSNTGELFF.

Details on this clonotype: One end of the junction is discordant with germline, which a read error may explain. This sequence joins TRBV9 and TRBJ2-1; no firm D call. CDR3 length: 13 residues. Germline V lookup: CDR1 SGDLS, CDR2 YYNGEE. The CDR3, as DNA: TGTGCCAGCAGCGCCGCCTCCTACATTGAGCAGTTCTTC. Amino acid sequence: CASSAASYIEQFF. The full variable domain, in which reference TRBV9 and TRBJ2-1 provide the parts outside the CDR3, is DSGVTQTPKHLITATGQRVTLRCSPRSGDLSVYWYQQSLDQGLQFLIQYYNGEERAKGNILERFSAQQFPDLHSELNLSSLELGDSALYFCASSAASYIEQFFGPGTRLTVL.

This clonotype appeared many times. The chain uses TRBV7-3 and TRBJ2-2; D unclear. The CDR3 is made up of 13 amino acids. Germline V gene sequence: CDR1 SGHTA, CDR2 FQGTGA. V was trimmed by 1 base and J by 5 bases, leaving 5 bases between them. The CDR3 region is CASSLMRTGELFF. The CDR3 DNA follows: TGTGCCAGCAGCTTAATGCGGACCGGGGAGCTGTTTTTT.

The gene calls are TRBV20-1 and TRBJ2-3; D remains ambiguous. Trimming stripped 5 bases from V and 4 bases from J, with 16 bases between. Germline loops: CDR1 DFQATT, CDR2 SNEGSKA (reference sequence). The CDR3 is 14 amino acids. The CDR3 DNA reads TGCAGTGCTGGGCCGTTTCGTGTTTCAGATACGCAGTATTTT. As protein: CSAGPFRVSDTQYF.

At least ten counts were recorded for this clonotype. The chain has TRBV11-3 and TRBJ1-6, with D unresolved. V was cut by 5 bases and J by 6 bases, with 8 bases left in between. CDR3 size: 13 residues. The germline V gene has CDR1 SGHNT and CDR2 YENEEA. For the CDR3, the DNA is TGTGCCAGCAGCCCGGAGATTAATTCACCCCTCCACTTT. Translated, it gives CASSPEINSPLHF.

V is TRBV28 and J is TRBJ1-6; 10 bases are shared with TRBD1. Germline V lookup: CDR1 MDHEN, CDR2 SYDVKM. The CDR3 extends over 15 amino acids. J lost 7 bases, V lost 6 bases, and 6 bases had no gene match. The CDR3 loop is CASSLDRGWNSPLHF. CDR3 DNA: TGTGCCAGCAGCCTGGACAGGGGGTGGAATTCACCCCTCCACTTT.

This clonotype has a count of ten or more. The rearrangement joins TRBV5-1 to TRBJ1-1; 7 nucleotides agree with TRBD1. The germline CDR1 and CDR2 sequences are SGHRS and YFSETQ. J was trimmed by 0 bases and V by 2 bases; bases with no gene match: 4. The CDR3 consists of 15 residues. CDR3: CASSFTGDLNTEAFF. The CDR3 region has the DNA TGCGCCAGCAGCTTTACAGGGGACCTGAACACTGAAGCTTTCTTT.

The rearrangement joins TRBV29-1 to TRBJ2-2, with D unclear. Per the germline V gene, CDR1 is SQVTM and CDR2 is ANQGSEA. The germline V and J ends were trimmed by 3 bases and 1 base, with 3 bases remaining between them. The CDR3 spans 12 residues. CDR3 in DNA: TGCAGCGTTGACGGGAACACCGGGGAGCTGTTTTTT. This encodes CSVDGNTGELFF.

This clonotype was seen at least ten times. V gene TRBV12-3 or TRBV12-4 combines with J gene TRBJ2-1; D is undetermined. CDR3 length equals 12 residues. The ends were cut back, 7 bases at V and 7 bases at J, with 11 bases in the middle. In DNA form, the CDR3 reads TGTGCCAGCACGTCCCTAGGAAATGAGCAGTTCTTC. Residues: CASTSLGNEQFF.

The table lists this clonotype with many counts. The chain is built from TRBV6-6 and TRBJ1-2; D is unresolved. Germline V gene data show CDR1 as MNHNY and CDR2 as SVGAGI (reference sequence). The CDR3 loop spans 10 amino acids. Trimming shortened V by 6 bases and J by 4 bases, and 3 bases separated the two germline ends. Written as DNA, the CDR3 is TGTGCCAGCAGCCTCTATGGCTACACCTTC. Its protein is CASSLYGYTF.

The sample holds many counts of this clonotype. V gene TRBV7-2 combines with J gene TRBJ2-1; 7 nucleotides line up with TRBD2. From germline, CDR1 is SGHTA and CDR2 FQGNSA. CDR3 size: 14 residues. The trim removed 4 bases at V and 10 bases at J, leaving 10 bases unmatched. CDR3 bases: TGTGCCAGCAGCTCCGGGACTACCTACGGAGAGCAGTTCTTC. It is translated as CASSSGTTYGEQFF.

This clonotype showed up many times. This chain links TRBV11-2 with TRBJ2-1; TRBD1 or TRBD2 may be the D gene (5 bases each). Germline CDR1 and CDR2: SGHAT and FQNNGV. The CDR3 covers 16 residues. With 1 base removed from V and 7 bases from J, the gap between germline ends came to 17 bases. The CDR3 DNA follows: TGTGCCAGCAGCTTAGGGGGGAGTTCCCTGTGGAATGAGCAGTTCTTC. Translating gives CASSLGGSSLWNEQFF.

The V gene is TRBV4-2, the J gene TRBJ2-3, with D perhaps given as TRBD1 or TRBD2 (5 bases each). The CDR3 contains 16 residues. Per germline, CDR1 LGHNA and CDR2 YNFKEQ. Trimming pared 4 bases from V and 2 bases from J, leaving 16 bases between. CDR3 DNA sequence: TGTGCCAGCAGCCTCGGGGCCCAGAGTAACACAGATACGCAGTATTTT. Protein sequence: CASSLGAQSNTDTQYF.